This T cell receptor (beta chain) was documented in a study of response to subunit inactivated influenza vaccine. This clonotype has ten or more counts. As yet, its antigen is unknown. This CDR3 comprises 11 residues. Trimming took 8 bases from V and 0 from J, leaving 6 bases between them. Germline CDR1 SQVTM, CDR2 ANQGSEA. The study, taken as a whole, reports: Every seasonal influenza vaccination brings in few new T cells, the authors suggested.

Via MiXCR, TCRdb re-called the RT-PCR reads, giving one row per CDR3 protein. The repertoire includes roughly 190,000 distinct CDR3 sequences, about an eighth of them detected once, and roughly 26% sits in the top ten. This clonotype originated in a man aged 50 to 60 who received an inactivated influenza vaccine. Source: CD8+ T cells sorted from PBMCs, taken around 5 days after vaccination. This chain uses TRBV29-1 with TRBJ2-3; D is ambiguous. DNA for the CDR3: TGCAGCAGCAGGAGCACAGATACGCAGTATTTT. Translation gives CSSRSTDTQYF.